The next 7 T cell receptor beta chains were all read from a single sample in a study of T cell changes during pregnancy in multiple sclerosis. Produced via immunoSEQ multiplex PCR; TCRdb's table is partial and in-frame only. The data hold tens of thousands of clones, with more than 85% observed a single time. Sequencing used peripheral blood, obtained in the first trimester of pregnancy. The source of these receptors is a female donor in good health, enrolled as a control in a pregnancy study.

This clone has just one count. J is TRBJ2-7 and V is TRBV28; D remains unclear. Per germline, CDR1 MDHEN and CDR2 SYDVKM. The CDR3 runs to 10 residues. Trimming stripped 6 bases from V and 5 bases from J, with 5 bases between. The CDR3 DNA is TGTGCCAGCAGCCTAGACGAGCAGTACTTC. This translates into CASSLDEQYF. Based on the CDR3 plus reference TRBV28 and TRBJ2-7, the full variable domain is DVKVTQSSRYLVKRTGEKVFLECVQDMDHENMFWYRQDPGLGLRLIYFSYDVKMKEKGDIPEGYSVSREKKERFSLILESASTNQTSMYLCASSLDEQYFGPGTRLTVT.

The chain combines TRBV11-2 with TRBJ1-1; possible D gene TRBD1, 6 bases. Germline V CDR1 and CDR2: SGHAT, FQNNGV. V was clipped by 2 bases and J by 4 bases, with 8 bases between them. The CDR3 consists of 13 residues. The CDR3 is CASSLLGGTEAFF. In nucleotides, the CDR3 is TGTGCCAGCAGCTTACTAGGGGGCACTGAAGCTTTCTTT. The whole variable domain, filled in from reference TRBV11-2 and TRBJ1-1, reads EAGVAQSPRYKIIEKRQSVAFWCNPISGHATLYWYQQILGQGPKLLIQFQNNGVVDDSQLPKDRFSAERLKGVDSTLKIQPAKLEDSAVYLCASSLLGGTEAFFGQGTRLTVV.

The J gene is TRBJ2-2, the V gene TRBV5-1, with TRBD1 as a possible D gene (6 bases). The germline V gene encodes CDR1 SGHRS and CDR2 YFSETQ. CDR3 length: 15 amino acids. V was cut by 4 bases and J by 1 base, with 11 bases left in between. In nucleotides, the CDR3 is TGCGCCAGCAGCCCGGGGACAATGAACACCGGGGAGCTGTTTTTT. It codes for CASSPGTMNTGELFF.

The V and J genes are TRBV5-4 and TRBJ2-3, with a possible D match to TRBD2 (6 bases). V was pared by 4 bases and J by 4 bases, with 16 bases between. Germline CDR1 reads SGHNT; CDR2 reads YYREEE (reference sequence). The CDR3 is made up of 15 amino acids. CDR3 nucleotide sequence: TGTGCCAGCAGCCTCCGGGAGCCGAGCCCAGATACGCAGTATTTT. Translation gives CASSLREPSPDTQYF.

The chain uses TRBV2 and TRBJ1-5; 9 bases match TRBD1. The V gene's germline CDR1 is SNHLY and CDR2 FYNNEI. V shed 7 bases, J shed 4 bases, and the junction held 2 bases outside the gene matches. This CDR3 region has 13 residues. CDR3 DNA: TGTGCCAGCAAGGACAGGGGAAATCAGCCCCAGCATTTT. Its protein is CASKDRGNQPQHF.

The chain has TRBV5-1 and TRBJ2-1; a weak D match, TRBD1 (6 bases). Germline loops: CDR1 SGHRS, CDR2 YFSETQ. Trimming removed 1 base at V and 5 bases at J, with 13 bases between. The length of the CDR3 is 15 residues. CDR3 DNA sequence: TGCGCCAGCAGCTTGTCTCCCCGGGACAACAATGAGCAGTTCTTC. As protein: CASSLSPRDNNEQFF.

CDR3 sequence reads: CASSGRGKEGGGRNEQFF. As DNA, the CDR3 is TGTGCCAGTAGCGGGAGAGGAAAAGAGGGGGGAGGGCGCAATGAGCAGTTCTTC. The V and J genes are TRBV19 and TRBJ2-1; weak D call: TRBD2 (7 bases). Germline V gene sequence: CDR1 LNHDA, CDR2 SQIVND (reference sequence). Trimming stripped 6 bases from V and 6 bases from J, with 27 bases between. The CDR3 has 18 amino acids.